This TCR beta chain was obtained from a study of T cell repertoires in cytomegalovirus infection (dated by TCRdb to between 2017 and 2020). Describing the broader study: Recently identified HLA-C-restricted CMV epitopes, whose presentation resists viral immunomodulation, were targeted by peptide stimulations together with well-studied HLA-B-restricted epitopes. Donor HLA type was relevant to the analysis, because carriage of CMV infection together with the matching HLA type was indicated by public TCR beta signatures.

TCRdb shows the sequencer as Illumina HiSeq 1500. TCRdb trimmed public reads at Q25 via fastp, called clones via MiXCR and kept in-frame beta chains. Identical CDR3 protein sequences are pooled into one entry, listed with their most common genes and DNA. Counted in this sample were roughly 990,000 distinct CDR3 sequences; around 29% of them appeared once. Over 12% of the sample is held by the ten biggest clonotypes. Turning to this clonotype: Its antigen remains undetermined. Base qualities were left out, and no much larger clone turns up one base away.

The CDR3, from cysteine to phenylalanine, totals 13 residues. The sequence is cut down to CDR3 DNA, 39 bases in frame from base 1. The germline ends are 14 bases apart after V is trimmed by 5 bases and J by 7 bases. CDR1 and CDR2, per the germline V gene (reference sequence), are LNHDA and SQIVND. This specimen's treatment or condition label, per the study, means: in vitro stimulation with specific CMV peptide epitopes to enrich CMV-specific T cells. The research as a whole found: In the ex vivo response, HLA-C-restricted CMV-specific TCR beta clonotypes were dominant, and in two of eight donors the single most frequent clonotype came from this HLA-C-restricted group. Cumulative frequency of public TCR beta family members discriminated carriers of CMV infection plus the relevant HLA type in this cohort and an independent roughly 330-donor cohort.

This chain joins TRBV19 to TRBJ1-1, and possibly TRBD1, on 6 matching bases. The sequence came from a human donor in good health (CMV status not recorded). Some clones in this sample may be carry-over from other donors' samples. The source was cultured CD8+ T cells from PBMCs, collected from culture after CMV antigen stimulation. The nucleotide sequence reads as follows: TGTGCCAGTAGTTCGACAGGACTCGGTGAAGCTTTCTTT. The resulting protein is CASSSTGLGEAFF.